This note documents a single T cell receptor (beta chain) sequence. Its antigen remains unidentified. Selected pancreatic ductal adenocarcinoma patients had undergone surgery without neoadjuvant therapy. The data belong to a study of T cells in pancreatic ductal adenocarcinoma. Some clones are missing from TCRdb's copy, which holds only in-frame ones; the method was immunoSEQ multiplex PCR. The profile shows about 9,400 clones, roughly 67% of them singletons. General study points: Blood had more productive templates and roughly 8-fold more unique clonotypes than tumor. Blood clonality (about 0.065) did not differ significantly from tumor (about 0.12). Tumors hold more CD45RO+ effector T cells, which may bias toward lower diversity.

Germline-derived CDR1 and CDR2 are SGHVS and FNYEAQ. The CDR3 length is 13 residues. Deletions cut 5 bases from V and 4 bases from J, with 11 bases between. The receptor's source is a human donor with pancreatic ductal adenocarcinoma. Material for sequencing was pancreatic tumor tissue. The rearrangement links TRBV7-6 to TRBJ1-2; D not certain. DNA of the CDR3: TGTGCCAGCAGCCTCGGACCGTTCTATGGCTACACCTTC. This translates into CASSLGPFYGYTF.